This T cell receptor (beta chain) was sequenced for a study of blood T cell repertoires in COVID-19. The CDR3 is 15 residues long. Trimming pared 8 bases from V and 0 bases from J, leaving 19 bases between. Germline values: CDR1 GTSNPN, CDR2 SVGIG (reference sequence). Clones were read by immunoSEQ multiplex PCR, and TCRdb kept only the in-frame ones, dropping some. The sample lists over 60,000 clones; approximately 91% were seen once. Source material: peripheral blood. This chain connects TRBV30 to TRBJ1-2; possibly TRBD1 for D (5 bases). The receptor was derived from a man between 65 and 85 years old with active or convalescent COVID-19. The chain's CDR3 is CARSLGAVANYGYTF. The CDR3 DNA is TGTGCCCGATCTTTAGGGGCAGTTGCTAACTATGGCTACACCTTC. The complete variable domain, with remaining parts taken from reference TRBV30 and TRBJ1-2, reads SQTIHQWPATLVQPVGSPLSLECTVEGTSNPNLYWYRQAAGRGLQLLFYSVGIGQISSEVPQNLSASRPQDRQFILSSKKLLLSDSGFYLCARSLGAVANYGYTFGSGTRLTVV.